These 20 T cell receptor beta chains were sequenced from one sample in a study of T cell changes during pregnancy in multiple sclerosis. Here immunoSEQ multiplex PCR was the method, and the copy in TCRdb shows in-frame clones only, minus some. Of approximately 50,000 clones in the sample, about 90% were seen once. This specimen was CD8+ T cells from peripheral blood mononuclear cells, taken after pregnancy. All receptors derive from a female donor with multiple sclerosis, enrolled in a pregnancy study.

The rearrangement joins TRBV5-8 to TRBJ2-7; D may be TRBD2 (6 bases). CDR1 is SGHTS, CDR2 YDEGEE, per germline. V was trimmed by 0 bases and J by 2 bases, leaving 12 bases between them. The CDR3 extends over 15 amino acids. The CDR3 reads CASSLGAGPTYEQYF. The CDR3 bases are TGTGCCAGCAGCTTGGGCGCGGGACCTACCTACGAGCAGTACTTC.

For the CDR3, the DNA is TGTGCCAGCAGCCCCCGGGACAGCTCCTACGAGCAGTACTTC. Its translation: CASSPRDSSYEQYF. This chain uses TRBV7-2 with TRBJ2-7; 7 nucleotides match TRBD1. The CDR3 is made up of 14 amino acids. The V and J ends lost 5 bases and 0 bases, in that order; junction bases with no gene match: 4. Germline assignment: CDR1 SGHTA and CDR2 FQGNSA.

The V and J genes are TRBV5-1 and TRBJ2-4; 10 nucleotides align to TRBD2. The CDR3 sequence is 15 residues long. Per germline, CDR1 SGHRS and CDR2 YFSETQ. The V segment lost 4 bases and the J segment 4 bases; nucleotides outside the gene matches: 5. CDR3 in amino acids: CASSPTSGQKNIQYF. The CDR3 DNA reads TGCGCCAGCAGCCCGACTAGCGGGCAAAAAAACATTCAGTACTTC.

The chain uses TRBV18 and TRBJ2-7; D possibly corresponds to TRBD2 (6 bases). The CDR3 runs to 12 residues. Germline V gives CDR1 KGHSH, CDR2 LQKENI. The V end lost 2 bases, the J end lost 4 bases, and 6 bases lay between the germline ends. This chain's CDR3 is CASSPGGYEQYF. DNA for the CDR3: TGTGCCAGCTCACCAGGGGGGTACGAGCAGTACTTC.

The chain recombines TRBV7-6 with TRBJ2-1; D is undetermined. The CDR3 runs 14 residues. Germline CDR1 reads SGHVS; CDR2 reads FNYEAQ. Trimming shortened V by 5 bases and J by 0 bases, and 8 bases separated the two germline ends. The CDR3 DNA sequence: TGTGCCAGCAGCCCGATTAGCTCCTACAATGAGCAGTTCTTC. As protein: CASSPISSYNEQFF.

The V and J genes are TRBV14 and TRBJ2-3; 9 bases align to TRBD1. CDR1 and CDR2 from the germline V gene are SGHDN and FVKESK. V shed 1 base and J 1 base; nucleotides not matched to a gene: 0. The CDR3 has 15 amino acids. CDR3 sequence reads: CASSQGDRGTDTQYF. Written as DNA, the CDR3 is TGTGCCAGCAGCCAAGGGGACAGGGGCACAGATACGCAGTATTTT.

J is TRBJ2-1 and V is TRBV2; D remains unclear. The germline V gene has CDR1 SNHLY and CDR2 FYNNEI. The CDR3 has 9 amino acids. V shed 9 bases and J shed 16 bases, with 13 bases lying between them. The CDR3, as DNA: TGTGCCAGTGGTTCACTCCAATTCTTC. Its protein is CASGSLQFF.

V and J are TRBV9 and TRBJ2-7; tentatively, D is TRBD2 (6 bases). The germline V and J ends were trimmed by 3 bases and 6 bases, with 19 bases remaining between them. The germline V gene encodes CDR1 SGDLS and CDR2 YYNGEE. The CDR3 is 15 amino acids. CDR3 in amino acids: CASSASRAPGGEQYF. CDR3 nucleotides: TGTGCCAGCAGCGCAAGCAGAGCCCCCGGGGGCGAGCAGTACTTC.

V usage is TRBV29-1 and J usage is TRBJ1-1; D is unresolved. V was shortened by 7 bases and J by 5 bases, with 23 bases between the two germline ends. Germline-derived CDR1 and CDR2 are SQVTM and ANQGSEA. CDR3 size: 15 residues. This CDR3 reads CSAGGYSLLDTEAFF. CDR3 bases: TGCAGCGCCGGAGGATATTCCCTTCTAGATACTGAAGCTTTCTTT.

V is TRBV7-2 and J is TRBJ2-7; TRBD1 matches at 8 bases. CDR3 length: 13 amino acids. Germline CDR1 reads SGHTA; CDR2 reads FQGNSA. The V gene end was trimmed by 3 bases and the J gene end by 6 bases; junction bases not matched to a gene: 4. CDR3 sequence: CASSLEQGGEQYF. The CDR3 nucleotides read TGTGCCAGCAGCTTGGAACAGGGGGGCGAGCAGTACTTC.

CDR3 loop: CASSQGPDTQYF. DNA of the CDR3: TGCGCCAGCAGCCAGGGGCCAGATACGCAGTATTTT. The chain is built from TRBV4-1 and TRBJ2-3; D may be TRBD1 (5 bases). Germline lookup yields CDR1 MGHRA and CDR2 YSYEKL. The CDR3 totals 12 residues. V was clipped by 3 bases and J by 4 bases, with 5 bases between them.

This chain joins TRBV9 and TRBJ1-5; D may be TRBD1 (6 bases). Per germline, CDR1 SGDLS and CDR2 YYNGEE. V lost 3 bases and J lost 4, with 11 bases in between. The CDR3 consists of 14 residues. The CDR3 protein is CASSEGDLNQPQHF. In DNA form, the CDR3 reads TGTGCCAGCAGCGAGGGGGATCTGAATCAGCCCCAGCATTTT.

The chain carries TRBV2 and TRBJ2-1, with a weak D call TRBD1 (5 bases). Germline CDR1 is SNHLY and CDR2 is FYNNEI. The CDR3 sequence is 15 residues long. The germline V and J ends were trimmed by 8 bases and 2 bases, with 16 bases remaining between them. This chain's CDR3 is CASPGGHSTYNEQFF. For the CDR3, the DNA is TGTGCCAGCCCGGGCGGACATAGCACCTACAATGAGCAGTTCTTC.

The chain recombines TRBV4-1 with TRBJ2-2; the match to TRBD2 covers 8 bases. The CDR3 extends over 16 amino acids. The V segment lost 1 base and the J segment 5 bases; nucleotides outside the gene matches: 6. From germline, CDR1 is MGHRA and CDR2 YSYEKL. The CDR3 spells CASSQVGAGETGELFF. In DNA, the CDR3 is TGCGCCAGCAGCCAAGTGGGAGCGGGGGAGACCGGGGAGCTGTTTTTT.

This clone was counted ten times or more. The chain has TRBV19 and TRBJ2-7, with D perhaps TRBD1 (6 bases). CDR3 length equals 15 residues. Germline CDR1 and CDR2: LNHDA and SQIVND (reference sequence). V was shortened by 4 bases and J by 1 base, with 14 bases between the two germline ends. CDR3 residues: CASSRRQAPSYEQYF. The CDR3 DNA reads TGTGCCAGTAGTAGAAGACAGGCACCGTCCTACGAGCAGTACTTC.

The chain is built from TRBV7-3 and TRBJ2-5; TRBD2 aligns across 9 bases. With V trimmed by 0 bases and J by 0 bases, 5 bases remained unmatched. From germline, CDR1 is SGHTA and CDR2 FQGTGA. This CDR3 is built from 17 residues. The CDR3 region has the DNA TGTGCCAGCAGCTTAACCGGGTCTAGCGGGGACCAAGAGACCCAGTACTTC. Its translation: CASSLTGSSGDQETQYF.

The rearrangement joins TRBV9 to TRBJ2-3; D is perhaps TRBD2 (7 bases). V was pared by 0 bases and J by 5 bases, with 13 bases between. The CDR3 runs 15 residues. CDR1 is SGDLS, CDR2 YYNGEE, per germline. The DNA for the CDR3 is TGTGCCAGCAGCGTAGACGGGGGGCAGGGAGATACGCAGTATTTT. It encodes CASSVDGGQGDTQYF.

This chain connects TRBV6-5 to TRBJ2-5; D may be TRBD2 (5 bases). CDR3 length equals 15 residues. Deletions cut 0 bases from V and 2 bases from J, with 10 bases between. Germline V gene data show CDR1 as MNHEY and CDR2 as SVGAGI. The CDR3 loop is CASSYSVGGQETQYF. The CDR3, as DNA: TGTGCCAGCAGTTACTCAGTTGGCGGGCAAGAGACCCAGTACTTC.

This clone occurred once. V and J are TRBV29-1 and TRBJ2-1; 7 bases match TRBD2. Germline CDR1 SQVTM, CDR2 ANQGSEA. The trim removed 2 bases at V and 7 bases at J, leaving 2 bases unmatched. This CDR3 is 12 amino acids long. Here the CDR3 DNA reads TGCAGCGTTGAATCCGGGGGGAATGAGCAGTTCTTC. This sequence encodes CSVESGGNEQFF.

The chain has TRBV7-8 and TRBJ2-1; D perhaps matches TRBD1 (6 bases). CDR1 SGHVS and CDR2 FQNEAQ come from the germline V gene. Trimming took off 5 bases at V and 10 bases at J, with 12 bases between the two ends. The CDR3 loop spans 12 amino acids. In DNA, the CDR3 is TGTGCCAGCAGCCCAGGACAGCGCGAGCAGTTCTTC. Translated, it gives CASSPGQREQFF.